This record looks at one T cell receptor (beta chain) sequence and its context. The antigen is undetermined. This sample is part of a study of identical twins. General study points: Insertions were fewer in abundant cord blood beta clonotypes, whereas memory repertoires showed none of this pattern.

Germline assignment: CDR1 SNHLY and CDR2 FYNNEI. The CDR3 length is 13 residues. V was trimmed by 4 bases and J by 5 bases, leaving 9 bases between them. One entry per CDR3 protein, called by TCRdb with MiXCR from the 5' RACE reads. This table has 240,000 or so distinct CDR3 sequences, roughly a tenth appearing once. This clonotype originated in a man aged 45-65 years in good health. The sequencing input was memory T cells sorted from blood. The V gene is TRBV2, the J gene TRBJ2-4, with D uncertain. In DNA form, the CDR3 reads TGTGCCAGCAGTGTCTCCAGAGAAAACATTCAGTACTTC. Protein: CASSVSRENIQYF.